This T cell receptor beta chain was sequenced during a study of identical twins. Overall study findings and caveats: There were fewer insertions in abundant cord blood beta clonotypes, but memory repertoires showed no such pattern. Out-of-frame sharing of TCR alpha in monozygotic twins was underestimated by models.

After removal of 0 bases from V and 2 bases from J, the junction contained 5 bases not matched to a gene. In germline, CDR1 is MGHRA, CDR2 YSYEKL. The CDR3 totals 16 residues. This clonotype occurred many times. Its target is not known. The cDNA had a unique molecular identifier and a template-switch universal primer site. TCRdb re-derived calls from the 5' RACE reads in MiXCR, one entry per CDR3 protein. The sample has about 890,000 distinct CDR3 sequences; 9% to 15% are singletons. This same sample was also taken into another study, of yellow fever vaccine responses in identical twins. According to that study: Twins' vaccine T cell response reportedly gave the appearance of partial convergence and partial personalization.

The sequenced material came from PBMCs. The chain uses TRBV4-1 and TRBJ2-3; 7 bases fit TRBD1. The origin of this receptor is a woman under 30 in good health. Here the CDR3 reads CASSQDLDRATDTQYF. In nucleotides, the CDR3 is TGCGCCAGCAGCCAAGATCTCGACAGGGCCACAGATACGCAGTATTTT.